This T cell receptor beta chain emerged from a study of blood T cells in healthy people across ages. Trimming shortened V by 2 bases and J by 1 base, and 16 bases separated the two germline ends. The germline V gene encodes CDR1 MNHEY and CDR2 SMNVEV (reference sequence). The CDR3 is 17 amino acids. Study-wide results and caveats: Higher naive T cell percentage went strongly together with higher TCR beta diversity. Both higher diversity and more naive CD4+ cells marked long-lived donors when set against aged donors. Per million T cells, TCR beta diversity dropped roughly linearly as age increased.

A second roughly 6 to 11 cycle PCR used barcoded and J-beta primers. TCRdb re-analysed the 5' RACE reads in MiXCR, keeping a single row per CDR3 protein. The sample shows some 900,000 distinct CDR3 sequences, about 48% of them seen only once. With regard to this clonotype: No antigen is known for it.

The rearrangement uses TRBV27 and TRBJ2-3; D might be TRBD1 or TRBD2, each matching 5 bases. Specimen: blood. This receptor was taken from a man between 25 and 39 years old in good health. Written as DNA, the CDR3 is TGTGCCAGCAGTTTAAGGGACCCAAGTTGGGGCACAGATACGCAGTATTTT. Translating it yields CASSLRDPSWGTDTQYF.